This T cell receptor beta chain was recovered during a study of beta chain features in type 1 diabetes. Study in general: Fewer than 140,000,000 sorted cells were examined across all samples.

The CDR3 loop spans 14 amino acids. V was clipped by 8 bases and J by 7 bases; unmatched bases: 11. Germline loops: CDR1 LGHNA, CDR2 YNFKEQ. Each donor gave one heparinised blood draw averaging around 120 mL. Notes on this clone: No antigen is known for it.

Regarding the study as a whole: Possible PCR preference for shorter templates applied equally to patients and controls.

The sequenced template was cDNA made from the entire isolated RNA. Sequencing used immunoSEQ multiplex PCR; TCRdb keeps in-frame clones, though not all of them. The table includes roughly 180,000 clones, approximately 13% detected once. The chain couples TRBV4-2 to TRBJ2-4; 7 nucleotides line up with TRBD2. Sequencing used central memory CD4+ T cells from blood. The sequence was obtained from a woman aged 18-29 years in good health. The CDR3 bases are TGTGCCAGCGGGCTCGGGGGGACGGAGAACATTCAGTACTTC. Amino acids: CASGLGGTENIQYF.